A single sample gave rise to the 11 T cell receptor beta chains below, sequenced in a study of blood T cells in healthy people across ages. Together with a sample-barcoded 5' primer, a J-beta primer mix was included in a second PCR lasting about 7 to 11 cycles. Each CDR3 protein is one row after TCRdb ran MiXCR on the 5' RACE reads. The sample yields 600,000 to 1,000,000 distinct CDR3 sequences, 25% seen once. Separately, the same data were catalogued under a study of T cells of mothers and their children.

Sequencing used blood. The receptors shown here come from a boy younger than 18 in good health.

V and J are TRBV7-2 and TRBJ2-7; 7 nucleotides agree with TRBD2. The length of the CDR3 is 18 residues. Per the germline V gene, CDR1 is SGHTA and CDR2 is FQGNSA. The trim removed 1 base at V and 5 bases at J, leaving 17 bases unmatched. This CDR3 is CASSLGGGDEGRVDEQYF. CDR3 coding DNA: TGTGCCAGCAGCTTAGGGGGGGGAGATGAGGGCAGGGTCGACGAGCAGTACTTC. Together with reference TRBV7-2 and TRBJ2-7, the CDR3 gives the full variable domain: GAGVSQSPSNKVTEKGKDVELRCDPISGHTALYWYRQSLGQGLEFLIYFQGNSAPDKSGLPSDRFSAERTGGSVSTLTIQRTQQEDSAVYLCASSLGGGDEGRVDEQYFGPGTRLTVT.

The chain has TRBV20-1 and TRBJ2-5; D uncertain. This CDR3 is built from 13 residues. Germline lookup yields CDR1 DFQATT and CDR2 SNEGSKA (reference sequence). For the CDR3, the DNA is TGCAGCAGAATACTGGGAACACAAGAGACCCAGTACTTC. It is translated as CSRILGTQETQYF.

The V call is TRBV12-3 or TRBV12-4, the J call TRBJ1-4; 10 bases align to TRBD1. Germline trimming cut 3 bases from V and 8 bases from J; bases unmatched to any gene: 12. The CDR3 has 17 residues. Written as DNA, the CDR3 is TGTGCCAGCAGTTTCTACGTTCGGGACAGGGGTTACGAAAAACTGTTTTTT. As protein: CASSFYVRDRGYEKLFF.

The chain employs TRBV7-6 and TRBJ2-5; TRBD1 is a possible D gene (7 bases). Matching the DNA end better, TRBJ2-7 makes the J call doubtful. The CDR3 runs to 17 residues. The germline gives CDR1 SGHVS, CDR2 FNYEAQ. The CDR3 loop reads CASSLGAGGGMSYEQYF. CDR3 DNA sequence: TGTGCCAGCAGCTTAGGGGCAGGGGGAGGAATGTCCTACGAGCAGTACTTC.

A few counts support this clonotype. V is TRBV27 and J is TRBJ2-3; D is unresolved. V dropped 5 bases and J dropped 11 bases, with 17 bases sitting between them. Germline CDR1 and CDR2: MNHEY and SMNVEV (reference sequence). The CDR3 extends over 13 amino acids. In DNA, the CDR3 is TGTGCCAGCAGTAACCAAGACGGCTTGGTGCAGTATTTT. This translates into CASSNQDGLVQYF.

This clonotype has a handful of counts. The V gene is TRBV4-1, the J gene TRBJ1-1, with TRBD1 identical over 7 bases. Germline CDR1 MGHRA, CDR2 YSYEKL. The CDR3 runs to 14 residues. With 4 bases clipped from V and 3 bases from J, the junction kept 5 bases outside the gene matches. The DNA of the CDR3 is TGCGCCAGCAGCCGGCAGGGACAGTACACTGAAGCTTTCTTT. This gives the protein CASSRQGQYTEAFF.

This clonotype occurred a few times. The chain joins TRBV28 to TRBJ2-3; TRBD1 agrees at 8 bases. The germline gives CDR1 MDHEN, CDR2 SYDVKM. V lost 6 bases and J lost 5; bases outside the gene matches: 7. CDR3 length: 14 amino acids. The CDR3 loop reads CASSQRTGQDTQYF. The CDR3 nucleotides read TGTGCCAGCAGCCAAAGGACAGGGCAAGATACGCAGTATTTT.

This chain joins TRBV7-8 and TRBJ1-2, with D perhaps TRBD1 (6 bases). The V and J ends lost 5 bases and 8 bases respectively, with 27 bases between them. The CDR3 is 17 amino acids. The germline V gene has CDR1 SGHVS and CDR2 FQNEAQ. The chain's CDR3 is CASSARGGQQSAAGYTF. DNA of the CDR3: TGTGCCAGCAGCGCTAGGGGTGGACAGCAATCCGCCGCCGGCTACACCTTC. Variable domain in full (rest from reference TRBV7-8 and TRBJ1-2): GAGVSQSPRYKVAKRGQDVALRCDPISGHVSLFWYQQALGQGPEFLTYFQNEAQLDKSGLPSDRFFAERPEGSVSTLKIQRTQQEDSAVYLCASSARGGQQSAAGYTFGSGTRLTVV.

The CDR3 coding sequence is TGTGCCAGCAGCGTAGAGGAAAGTTTCTATGGCTACACCTTC. Translated, it gives CASSVEESFYGYTF. The chain recombines TRBV9 with TRBJ1-2; no clear D. The CDR3 totals 14 residues. Germline-derived CDR1 and CDR2 are SGDLS and YYNGEE. Trimming removed 0 bases from V and 4 bases from J, with 10 bases in between. Variable domain in full (rest from reference TRBV9 and TRBJ1-2): DSGVTQTPKHLITATGQRVTLRCSPRSGDLSVYWYQQSLDQGLQFLIQYYNGEERAKGNILERFSAQQFPDLHSELNLSSLELGDSALYFCASSVEESFYGYTFGSGTRLTVV.

Only a few counts were recorded for this clonotype. The chain recombines TRBV13 with TRBJ1-2; D might be TRBD1 (6 bases). V lost 3 bases, J lost 6 bases, and 11 bases lay in between. Looked up from germline, CDR1 is PRHDT and CDR2 is FYEKMQ (reference sequence). This CDR3 is 13 amino acids long. Here the CDR3 DNA reads TGTGCCAGCAGCTTTCGGGGGGCCGATGGCTACACCTTC. This gives the protein CASSFRGADGYTF.

This clonotype has a handful of counts. This chain uses TRBV6-5 with TRBJ1-3; D remains unclear. Germline V gene sequence: CDR1 MNHEY, CDR2 SVGAGI. This CDR3 has 14 residues. Deletions cut 6 bases from V and 0 bases from J, with 9 bases between. The chain's CDR3 is CASRDRVSGNTIYF. The CDR3, as DNA: TGTGCCAGCAGGGACCGTGTCTCTGGAAACACCATATATTTT.